This T cell receptor (beta chain) was profiled in a study of CD8+CD57+ T cells in acquired aplastic anemia. This CDR3 region has 13 residues. Germline V lookup: CDR1 LGHDT, CDR2 YNNKEL (reference sequence). Trimming stripped 3 bases from V and 3 bases from J, with 8 bases between. For sequencing, patients were chosen who had shown expansion of CD8+CD57+ cells by flow cytometry. Genomic DNA acted as the template from which TCR beta VDJ combination and CDR3 sequence profiling were carried out. TCRdb fed the reads into MiXCR, producing one record per CDR3 protein. The top ten clones hold about 30% of a sample with 170,000 or so distinct CDR3 sequences, more than 40% of them seen once.

This sequence was found in a human donor with aplastic anemia. The material sequenced was sorted CD4+, CD8+, or CD8+CD57+ T cells (not recorded which) from PBMCs. J is TRBJ1-1 and V is TRBV3-1; D not resolved. The CDR3 reads CASSQAIDTEAFF. CDR3 DNA: TGTGCCAGCAGCCAGGCTATTGACACTGAAGCTTTCTTT.